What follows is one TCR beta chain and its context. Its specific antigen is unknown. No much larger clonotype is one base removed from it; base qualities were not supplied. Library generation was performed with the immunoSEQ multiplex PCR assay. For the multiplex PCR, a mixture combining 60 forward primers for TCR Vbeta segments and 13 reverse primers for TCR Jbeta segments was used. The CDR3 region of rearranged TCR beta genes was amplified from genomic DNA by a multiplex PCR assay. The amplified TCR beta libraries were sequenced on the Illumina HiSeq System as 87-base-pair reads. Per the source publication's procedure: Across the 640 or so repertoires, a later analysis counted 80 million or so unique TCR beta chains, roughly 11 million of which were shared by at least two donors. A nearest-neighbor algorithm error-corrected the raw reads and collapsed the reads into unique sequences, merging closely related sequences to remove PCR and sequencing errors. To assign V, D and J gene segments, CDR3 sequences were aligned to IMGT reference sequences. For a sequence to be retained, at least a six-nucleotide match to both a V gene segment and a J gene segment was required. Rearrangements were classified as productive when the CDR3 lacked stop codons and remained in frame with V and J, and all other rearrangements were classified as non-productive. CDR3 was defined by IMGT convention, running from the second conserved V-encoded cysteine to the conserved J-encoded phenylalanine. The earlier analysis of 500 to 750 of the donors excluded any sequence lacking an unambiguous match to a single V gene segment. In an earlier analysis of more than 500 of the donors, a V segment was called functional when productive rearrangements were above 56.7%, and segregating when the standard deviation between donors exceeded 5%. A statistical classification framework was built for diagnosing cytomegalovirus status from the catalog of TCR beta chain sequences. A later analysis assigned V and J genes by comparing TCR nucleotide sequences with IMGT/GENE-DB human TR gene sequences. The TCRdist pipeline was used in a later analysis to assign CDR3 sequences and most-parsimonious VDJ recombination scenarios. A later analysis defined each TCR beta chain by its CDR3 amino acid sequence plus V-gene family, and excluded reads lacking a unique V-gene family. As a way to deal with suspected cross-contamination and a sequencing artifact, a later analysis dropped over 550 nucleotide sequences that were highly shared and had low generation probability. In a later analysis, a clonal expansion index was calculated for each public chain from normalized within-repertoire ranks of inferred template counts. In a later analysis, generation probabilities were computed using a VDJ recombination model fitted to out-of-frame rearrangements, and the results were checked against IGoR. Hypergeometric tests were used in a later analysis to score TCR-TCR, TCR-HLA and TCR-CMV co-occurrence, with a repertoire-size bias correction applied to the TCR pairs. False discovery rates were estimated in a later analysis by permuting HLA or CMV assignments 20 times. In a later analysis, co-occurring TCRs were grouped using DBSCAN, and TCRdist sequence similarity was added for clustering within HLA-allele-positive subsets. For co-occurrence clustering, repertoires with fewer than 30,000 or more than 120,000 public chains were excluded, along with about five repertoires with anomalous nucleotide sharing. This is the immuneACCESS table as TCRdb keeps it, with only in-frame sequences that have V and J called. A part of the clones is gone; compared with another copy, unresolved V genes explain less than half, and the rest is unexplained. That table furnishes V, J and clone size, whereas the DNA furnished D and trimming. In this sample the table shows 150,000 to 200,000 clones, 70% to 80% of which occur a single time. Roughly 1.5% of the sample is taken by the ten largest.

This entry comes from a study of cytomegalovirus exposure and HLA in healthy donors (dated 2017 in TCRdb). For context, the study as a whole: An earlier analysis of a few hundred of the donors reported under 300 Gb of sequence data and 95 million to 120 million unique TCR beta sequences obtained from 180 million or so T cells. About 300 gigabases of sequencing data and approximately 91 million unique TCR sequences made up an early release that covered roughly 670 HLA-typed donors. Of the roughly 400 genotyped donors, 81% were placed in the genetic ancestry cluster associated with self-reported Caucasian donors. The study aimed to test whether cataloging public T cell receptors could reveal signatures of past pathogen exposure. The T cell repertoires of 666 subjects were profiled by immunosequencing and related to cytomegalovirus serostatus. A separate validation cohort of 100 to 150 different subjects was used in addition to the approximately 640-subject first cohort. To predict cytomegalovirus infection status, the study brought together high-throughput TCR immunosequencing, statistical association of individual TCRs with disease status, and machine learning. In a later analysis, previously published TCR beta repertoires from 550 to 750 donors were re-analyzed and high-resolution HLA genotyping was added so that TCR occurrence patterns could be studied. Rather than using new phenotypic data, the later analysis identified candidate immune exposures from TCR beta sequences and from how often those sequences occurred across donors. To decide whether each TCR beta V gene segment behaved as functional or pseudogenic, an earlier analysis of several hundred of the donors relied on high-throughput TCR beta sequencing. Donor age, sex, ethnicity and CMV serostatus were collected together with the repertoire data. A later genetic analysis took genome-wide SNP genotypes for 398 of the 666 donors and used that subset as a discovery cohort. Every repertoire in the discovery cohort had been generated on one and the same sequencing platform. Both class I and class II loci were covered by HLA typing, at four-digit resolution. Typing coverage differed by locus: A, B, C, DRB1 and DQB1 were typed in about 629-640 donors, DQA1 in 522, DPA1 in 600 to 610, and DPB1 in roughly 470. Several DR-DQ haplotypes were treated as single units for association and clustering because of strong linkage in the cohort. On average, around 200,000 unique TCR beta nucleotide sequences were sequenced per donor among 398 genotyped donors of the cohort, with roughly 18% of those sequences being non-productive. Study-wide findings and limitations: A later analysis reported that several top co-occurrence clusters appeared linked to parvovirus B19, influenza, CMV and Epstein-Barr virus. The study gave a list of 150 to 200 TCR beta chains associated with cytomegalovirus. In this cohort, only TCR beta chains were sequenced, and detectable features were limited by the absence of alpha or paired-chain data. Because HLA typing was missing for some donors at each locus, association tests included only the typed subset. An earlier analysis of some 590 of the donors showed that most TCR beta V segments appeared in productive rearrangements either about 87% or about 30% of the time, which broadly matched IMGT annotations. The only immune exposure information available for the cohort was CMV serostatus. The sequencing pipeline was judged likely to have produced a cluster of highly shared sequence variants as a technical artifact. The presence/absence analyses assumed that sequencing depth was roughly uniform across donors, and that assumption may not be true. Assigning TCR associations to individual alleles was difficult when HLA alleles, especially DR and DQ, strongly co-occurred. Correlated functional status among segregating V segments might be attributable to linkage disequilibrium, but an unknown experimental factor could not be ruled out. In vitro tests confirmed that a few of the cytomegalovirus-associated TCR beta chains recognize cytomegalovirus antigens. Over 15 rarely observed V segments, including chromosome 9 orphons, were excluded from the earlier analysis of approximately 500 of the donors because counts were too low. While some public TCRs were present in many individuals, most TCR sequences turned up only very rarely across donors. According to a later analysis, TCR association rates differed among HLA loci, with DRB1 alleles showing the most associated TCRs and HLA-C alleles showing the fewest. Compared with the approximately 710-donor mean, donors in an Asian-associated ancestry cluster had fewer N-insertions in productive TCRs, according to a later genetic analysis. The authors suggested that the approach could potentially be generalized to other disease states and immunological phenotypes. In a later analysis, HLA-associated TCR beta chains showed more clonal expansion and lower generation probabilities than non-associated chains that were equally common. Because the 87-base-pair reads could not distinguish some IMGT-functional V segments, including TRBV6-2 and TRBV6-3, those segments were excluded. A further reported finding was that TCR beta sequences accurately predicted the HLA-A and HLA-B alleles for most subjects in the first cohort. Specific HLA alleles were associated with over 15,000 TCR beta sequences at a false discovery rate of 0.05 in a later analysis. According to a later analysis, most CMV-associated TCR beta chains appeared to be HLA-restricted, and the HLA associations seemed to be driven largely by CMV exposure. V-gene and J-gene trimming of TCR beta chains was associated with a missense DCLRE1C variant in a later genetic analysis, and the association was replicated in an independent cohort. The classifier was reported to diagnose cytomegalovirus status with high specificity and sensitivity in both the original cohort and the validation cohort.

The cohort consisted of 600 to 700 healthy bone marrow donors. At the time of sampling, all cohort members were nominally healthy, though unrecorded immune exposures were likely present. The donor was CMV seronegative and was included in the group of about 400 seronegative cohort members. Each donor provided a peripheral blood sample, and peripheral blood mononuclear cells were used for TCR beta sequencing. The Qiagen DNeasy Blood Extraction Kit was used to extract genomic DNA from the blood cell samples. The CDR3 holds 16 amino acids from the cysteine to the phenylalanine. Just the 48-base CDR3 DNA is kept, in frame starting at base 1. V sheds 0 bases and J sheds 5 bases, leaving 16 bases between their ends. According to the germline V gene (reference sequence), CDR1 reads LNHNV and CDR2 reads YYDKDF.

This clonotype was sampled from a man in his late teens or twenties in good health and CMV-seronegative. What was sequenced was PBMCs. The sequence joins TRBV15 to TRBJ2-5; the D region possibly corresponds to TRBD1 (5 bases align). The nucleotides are TGTGCCACCAGCAGAGATAGGCAGGGCTTTGGGGAGACCCAGTACTTC. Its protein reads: CATSRDRQGFGETQYF.